Included here is one T cell receptor (beta chain) sequence, with context. The source of the sample is a study of blood T cells in healthy people across ages. CDR3 length equals 18 residues. The trim removed 3 bases at V and 3 bases at J, leaving 13 bases unmatched. Germline-derived CDR1 and CDR2 are KGHSH and LQKENI. Primers used in a second PCR of about 6 to 12 cycles were a sample-barcoded 5' primer and a J-beta primer mix. TCRdb reprocessed the 5' RACE reads via MiXCR and lists one record per CDR3 protein. The sample shows about 1 million distinct CDR3 sequences, 45% of them seen only once. The origin of this receptor is a woman aged 60-70 years in good health. Sequencing was carried out using blood. The chain combines TRBV18 with TRBJ2-7; the match to TRBD2 covers 11 bases. CDR3: CASSPPPTSGSVLYEQYF. The CDR3 DNA reads as TGTGCCAGCTCACCGCCCCCAACTAGCGGGAGTGTCCTCTACGAGCAGTACTTC.